The table lists the clone carrying this TCR beta chain with many counts. This specimen comes from a study of early T cells in non-severe SARS-CoV-2 infection. Tagging with unique molecular identifiers was applied to individual cDNA molecules. TCRdb reanalysed the 5' RACE reads using MiXCR and keeps one entry per CDR3 protein. This table holds 43,000 or so distinct CDR3 sequences, under 7.5% found once. This CDR3 region has 15 residues. V shed 0 bases and J shed 4 bases, with 12 bases lying between them. Germline V CDR1 and CDR2: SGHKS, YYEKEE (reference sequence). The chain is built from TRBV5-5 and TRBJ2-3; the D gene is possibly TRBD1 (6 bases). Specimen: whole blood. The clonotype was recovered from an adult who was a healthcare worker with PCR-confirmed SARS-CoV-2 infection or an uninfected control (not recorded which). CDR3 loop: CASSLARTGPDTQYF. The CDR3 nucleotides are TGTGCCAGCAGCTTGGCCCGAACAGGGCCAGATACGCAGTATTTT.